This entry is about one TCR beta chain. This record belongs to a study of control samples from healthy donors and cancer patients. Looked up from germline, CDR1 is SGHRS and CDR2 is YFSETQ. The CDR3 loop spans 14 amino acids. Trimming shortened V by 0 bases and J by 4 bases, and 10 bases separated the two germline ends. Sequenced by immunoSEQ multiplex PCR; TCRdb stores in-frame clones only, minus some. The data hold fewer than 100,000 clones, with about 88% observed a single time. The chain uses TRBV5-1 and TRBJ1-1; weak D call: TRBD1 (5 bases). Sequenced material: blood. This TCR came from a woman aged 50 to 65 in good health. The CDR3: CASSLGGKSTEAFF. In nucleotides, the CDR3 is TGCGCCAGCAGCTTGGGGGGGAAAAGCACTGAAGCTTTCTTT.